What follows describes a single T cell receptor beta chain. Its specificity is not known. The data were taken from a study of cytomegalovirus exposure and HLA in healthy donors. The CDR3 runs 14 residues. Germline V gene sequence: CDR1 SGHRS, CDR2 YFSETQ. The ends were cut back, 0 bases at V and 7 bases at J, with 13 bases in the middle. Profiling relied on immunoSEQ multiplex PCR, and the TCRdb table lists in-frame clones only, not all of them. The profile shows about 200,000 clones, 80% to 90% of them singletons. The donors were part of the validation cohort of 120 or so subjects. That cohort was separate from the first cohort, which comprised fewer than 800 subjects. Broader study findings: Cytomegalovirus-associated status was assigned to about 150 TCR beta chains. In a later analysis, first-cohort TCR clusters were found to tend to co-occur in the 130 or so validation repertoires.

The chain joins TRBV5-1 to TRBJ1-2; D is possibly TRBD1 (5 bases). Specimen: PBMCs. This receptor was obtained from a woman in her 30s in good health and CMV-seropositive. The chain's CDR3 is CASSLGAAGSGYTF. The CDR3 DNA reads TGCGCCAGCAGCTTGGGCGCGGCAGGGTCTGGCTACACCTTC. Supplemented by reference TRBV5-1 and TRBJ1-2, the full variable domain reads KAGVTQTPRYLIKTRGQQVTLSCSPISGHRSVSWYQQTPGQGLQFLFEYFSETQRNKGNFPGRFSGRQFSNSRSEMNVSTLELGDSALYLCASSLGAAGSGYTFGSGTRLTVV.